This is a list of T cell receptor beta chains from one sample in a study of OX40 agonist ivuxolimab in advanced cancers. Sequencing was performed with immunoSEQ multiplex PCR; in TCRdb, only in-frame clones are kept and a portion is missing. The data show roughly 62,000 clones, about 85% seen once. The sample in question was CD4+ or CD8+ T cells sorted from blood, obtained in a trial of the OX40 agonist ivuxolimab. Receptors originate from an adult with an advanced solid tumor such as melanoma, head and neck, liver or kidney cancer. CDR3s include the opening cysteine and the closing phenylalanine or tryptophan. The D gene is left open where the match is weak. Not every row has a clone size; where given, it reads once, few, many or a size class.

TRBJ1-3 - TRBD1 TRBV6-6 CASSYEGAQGNTIYF TGTGCCAGCAGTTACGAGGGGGCGCAAGGAAACACCATATATTTT
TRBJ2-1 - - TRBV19 CASSPRTTSYNEQFF TGTGCCAGTAGTCCCCGGACTACCTCCTACAATGAGCAGTTCTTC
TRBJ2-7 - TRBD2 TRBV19 CASSNPASGPYEQYF TGTGCCAGTAGTAACCCGGCTAGCGGACCCTACGAGCAGTACTTC
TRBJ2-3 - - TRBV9 CASSVQPLDGTQYF TGTGCCAGCAGCGTTCAGCCTCTAGATGGTACGCAGTATTTT
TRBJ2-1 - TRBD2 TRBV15 CATSRDPAGGYNEQFF TGTGCCACCAGCAGAGATCCGGCGGGGGGGTACAATGAGCAGTTCTTC
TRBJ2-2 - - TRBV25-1 CASSDPLGTGELFF TGTGCCAGCAGTGATCCCCTGGGGACCGGGGAGCTGTTTTTT
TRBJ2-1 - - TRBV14 CASHKRAASYNEQFF TGTGCCAGCCACAAGCGGGCCGCATCCTACAATGAGCAGTTCTTC
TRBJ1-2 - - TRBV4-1 CASSQDFAMDGDGYTF TGCGCCAGCAGCCAAGACTTCGCTATGGATGGGGATGGCTACACCTTC
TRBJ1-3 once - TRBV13 CASSQNRAANTIYF TGTGCCAGCAGCCAAAACAGGGCGGCAAACACCATATATTTT
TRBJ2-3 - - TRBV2 CASSGGGTTDTQYF TGTGCCAGCAGTGGCGGAGGGACCACAGATACGCAGTATTTT
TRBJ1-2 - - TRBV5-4 CASSLLGTYGYTF TGTGCCAGCAGCTTACTGGGAACCTATGGCTACACCTTC
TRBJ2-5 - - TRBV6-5 CASSYSDRRETQYF TGTGCCAGCAGTTACTCCGACAGGCGAGAGACCCAGTACTTC
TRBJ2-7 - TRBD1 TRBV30 CAWSGGTGFLYEQYF TGTGCCTGGAGTGGGGGGACAGGGTTCCTCTACGAGCAGTACTTC
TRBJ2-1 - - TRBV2 CASRPPSVSYNEQFF TGTGCCAGCAGGCCCCCTAGCGTATCCTACAATGAGCAGTTCTTC
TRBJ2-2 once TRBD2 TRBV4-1 CASSPRGGGTGELFF TGCGCCAGCAGCCCGCGGGGGGGCGGGACCGGGGAGCTGTTTTTT
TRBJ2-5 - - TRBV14 CASSQETFETQYF TGTGCCAGCAGCCAAGAAACCTTTGAGACCCAGTACTTC
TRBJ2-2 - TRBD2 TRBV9 CASSPRLAGHTGELFF TGTGCCAGCAGCCCCCGGCTAGCGGGTCACACCGGGGAGCTGTTTTTT
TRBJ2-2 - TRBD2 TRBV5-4 CASSGGLAGEGNTGELFF TGTGCCAGCAGTGGGGGACTAGCGGGAGAAGGGAACACCGGGGAGCTGTTTTTT
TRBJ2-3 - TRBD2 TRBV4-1 CASSHTSGRVDTQYF TGCGCCAGCAGCCACACTAGCGGGAGGGTAGATACGCAGTATTTT
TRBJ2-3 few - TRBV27 CASSLLPQGSDTQYF TGTGCCAGCAGTTTATTGCCCCAGGGCTCAGATACGCAGTATTTT
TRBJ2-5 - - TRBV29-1 CSVAAAQETQYF TGCAGCGTTGCGGCGGCTCAAGAGACCCAGTACTTC
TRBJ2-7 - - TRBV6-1 CASSVIAYEQYF TGTGCCAGCAGTGTAATTGCCTACGAGCAGTACTTC
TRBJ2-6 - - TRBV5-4 CASSYTGAGANVLTF TGTGCCAGCAGCTACACCGGGGCTGGGGCCAACGTCCTGACTTTC
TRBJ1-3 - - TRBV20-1 CSARTGNTIYF TGCAGTGCTAGAACTGGAAACACCATATATTTT
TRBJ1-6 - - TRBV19 CASSARGISYNSPLHF TGTGCCAGTAGTGCCCGAGGAATCTCCTATAATTCACCCCTCCACTTT
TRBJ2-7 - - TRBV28 CASSFSRGRYEQYF TGTGCCAGCAGTTTCTCAAGGGGTCGATACGAGCAGTACTTC
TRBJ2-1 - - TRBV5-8 CASSPPPGLHNEQFF TGTGCCAGCAGCCCACCTCCGGGACTCCACAATGAGCAGTTCTTC
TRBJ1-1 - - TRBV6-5 CASSYSKTRNTEAFF TGTGCCAGCAGTTACTCGAAGACCCGGAACACTGAAGCTTTCTTT
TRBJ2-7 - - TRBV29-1 CSVPGHNSYEQYF TGCAGCGTTCCGGGACACAATTCCTACGAGCAGTACTTC
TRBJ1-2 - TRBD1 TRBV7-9 CASSRDRQRYGYTF TGTGCCAGCAGCCGGGACAGGCAGCGCTATGGCTACACCTTC
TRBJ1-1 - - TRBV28 CASSRLAAEAFF TGTGCCAGCAGCCGCCTGGCCGCTGAAGCTTTCTTT
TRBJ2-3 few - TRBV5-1 CASSLGSYTDTQYF TGCGCCAGCAGCTTGGGCAGTTACACAGATACGCAGTATTTT
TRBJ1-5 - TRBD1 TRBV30 CAWSVTGEQPQHF TGTGCCTGGAGTGTGACAGGGGAACAGCCCCAGCATTTT
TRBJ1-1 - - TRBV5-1 CASSQGSNTEAFF TGCGCCAGCAGCCAGGGCTCGAACACTGAAGCTTTCTTT
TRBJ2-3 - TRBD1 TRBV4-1 CASSEQGNAEGDTQYF TGCGCCAGCAGCGAACAGGGGAATGCTGAGGGAGATACGCAGTATTTT
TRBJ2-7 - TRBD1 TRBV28 CASSSGTALLEQYF TGTGCCAGCAGTTCCGGGACAGCGCTACTCGAGCAGTACTTC
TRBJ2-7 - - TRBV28 CASSSSHEQYF TGTGCCAGCAGTTCTTCCCACGAGCAGTACTTC
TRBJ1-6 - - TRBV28 CASSQGFGSPLHF TGTGCCAGCAGTCAGGGGTTTGGTTCACCCCTCCACTTT
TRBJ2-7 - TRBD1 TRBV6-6 CASSTGDYEQYF TGTGCCAGTTCCACAGGGGACTACGAGCAGTACTTC
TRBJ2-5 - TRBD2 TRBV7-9 CASSSLLTSGASPKETQYF TGTGCCAGCAGCTCACTTCTTACTAGCGGGGCCTCGCCGAAAGAGACCCAGTACTTC
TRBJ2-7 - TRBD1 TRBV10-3 CAISGDRGPYEQYF TGTGCCATCAGTGGGGACAGGGGGCCCTACGAGCAGTACTTC
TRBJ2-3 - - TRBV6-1 CASTLSGGLDTQYF TGTGCCAGCACCCTAAGCGGAGGACTGGATACGCAGTATTTT
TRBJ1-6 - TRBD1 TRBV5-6 CASSSPGQGVSALHF TGTGCCAGCAGCTCACCGGGACAGGGGGTTTCGGCCCTCCACTTT
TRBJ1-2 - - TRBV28 CASSLAQYYGYTF TGTGCCAGCAGTTTGGCACAGTACTATGGCTACACCTTC
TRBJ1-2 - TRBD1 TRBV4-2 CASSQPITAGGYRGYTF TGTGCCAGCAGCCAACCTATAACGGCAGGGGGTTATCGAGGCTACACCTTC
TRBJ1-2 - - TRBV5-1 CASSPQWGGGYGYTF TGCGCCAGCAGCCCCCAATGGGGAGGGGGCTATGGCTACACCTTC
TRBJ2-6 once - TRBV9 CASTALGGANVLTF TGTGCCAGCACCGCCCTGGGGGGGGCCAACGTCCTGACTTTC
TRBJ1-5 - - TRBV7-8 CASSSPGVSNQPQHF TGTGCCAGCAGCTCCCCCGGGGTTAGCAATCAGCCCCAGCATTTT
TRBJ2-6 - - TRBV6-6 CASSAERGSGANVLTF TGTGCCAGCAGCGCAGAAAGGGGATCTGGGGCCAACGTCCTGACTTTC
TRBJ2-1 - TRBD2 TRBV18 CASSPPSGTSGRREQFF TGTGCCAGCTCACCACCTTCCGGGACTAGCGGGAGGCGGGAGCAGTTCTTC
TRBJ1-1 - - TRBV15 CATSRGGRTEAFF TGTGCCACCAGCAGAGGTGGACGGACTGAAGCTTTCTTT
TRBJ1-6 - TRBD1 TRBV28 CASSDLAGQYNSPLHF TGTGCCAGCAGTGACCTGGCGGGACAGTATAATTCACCCCTCCACTTT